Below are 20 T cell receptor beta chains sequenced from a single sample in a study of blood T cell repertoires in COVID-19 (dated by TCRdb to the early 2020s). Receptor amplification or capture employed the immunoSEQ multiplex PCR assay. This is the immuneACCESS table as TCRdb keeps it, with only in-frame sequences that have V and J called. A part of the clones is gone; compared with another copy, unresolved V genes explain less than half, and the rest is unexplained. This sample comprises 250,000 to 350,000 clones, 70% to 90% of them detected only once. The top ten hold 4% to 4.5% of the sample. Sequencing used PBMCs or T cells enriched from blood (not recorded which). Receptor source: a young woman who had recovered from COVID-19.

The J gene is TRBJ1-1, the V gene TRBV2; 7 bases agree with TRBD1. Germline values: CDR1 SNHLY, CDR2 FYNNEI. The length of the CDR3 is 15 residues. Germline trimming cut 8 bases from V and 0 bases from J; bases unmatched to any gene: 9. DNA for the CDR3: TGTGCCAGCGTCGACAGGGTCTACATGAACACTGAAGCTTTCTTT. The encoded protein is CASVDRVYMNTEAFF.

The chain uses TRBV12-5 and TRBJ2-3; maybe TRBD2 (5 bases). The CDR3 is 15 residues long. Germline CDR1 LGHNT, CDR2 FRNRAP. The ends were cut back, 6 bases at V and 3 bases at J, with 16 bases in the middle. CDR3: CASGQDSLRTDTQYF. As DNA, the CDR3 is TGTGCTAGTGGGCAGGACTCCCTACGGACAGATACGCAGTATTTT.

Concerning this clone itself: The junction departs from the called germline gene at one end, perhaps through a read error. The chain employs TRBV28 and TRBJ2-2, with TRBD1 matching 8 bases. The CDR3 loop spans 14 amino acids. The V gene's germline CDR1 is MDHEN and CDR2 SYDVKM. The CDR3 is CAIQRQGNAGELFF. DNA of the CDR3: TGTGCCATCCAACGACAGGGGAACGCCGGGGAGCTGTTTTTT.

The chain links TRBV6-6 to TRBJ2-7; possibly TRBD1 for D (5 bases). Germline-derived CDR1 and CDR2 are MNHNY and SVGAGI (reference sequence). The CDR3 has 15 residues. V lost 3 bases and J lost 5, with 17 bases in between. CDR3 amino acids: CASSYRGASTNEQYF. CDR3 DNA: TGTGCCAGCAGTTATAGGGGCGCTTCTACCAACGAGCAGTACTTC.

The rearrangement links TRBV19 to TRBJ2-5; 8 bases agree with TRBD2. CDR3 length equals 15 residues. The V segment lost 5 bases and the J segment 5 bases; nucleotides outside the gene matches: 10. The germline V gene has CDR1 LNHDA and CDR2 SQIVND (reference sequence). Written as DNA, the CDR3 is TGTGCCAGTAGTTCCGAGCGGGAGACGCGGGAGACCCAGTACTTC. The encoded protein is CASSSERETRETQYF.

The rearrangement links TRBV3-1 (or the pseudogene TRBV3-2) to TRBJ2-6, with D perhaps matching TRBD2 (7 bases). The CDR3 totals 19 residues. V shed 1 base and J shed 0 bases, with 16 bases lying between them. CDR1 is LGHDT, CDR2 YNNKEL, per germline (reference sequence). CDR3 in DNA: TGTGCCAGCAGCCAAGCTTTGGGGGGGCTGGGCTCTGGGGCCAACGTCCTGACTTTC. Its protein product is CASSQALGGLGSGANVLTF.

The chain is built from TRBV7-9 and TRBJ1-5, with TRBD1 as a possible D gene (6 bases). CDR3 length equals 14 residues. V gave up 3 bases and J gave up 6 bases, with 12 bases separating them. Looked up from germline, CDR1 is SEHNR and CDR2 is FQNEAQ (reference sequence). Here the CDR3 DNA reads TGTGCCAGCAGCTTGGCGAGCAGGGGTCAGCCCCAGCATTTT. Translated, it gives CASSLASRGQPQHF.

V gene TRBV12-3 or TRBV12-4 combines with J gene TRBJ1-1; tentative D call: TRBD1 (5 bases). Trimming removed 6 bases at V and 8 bases at J, with 13 bases between. The CDR3 consists of 12 residues. DNA of the CDR3: TGTGCCAGCAGGTTTTGGGGCAGCGAAGCTTTCTTT. This sequence encodes CASRFWGSEAFF.

The chain is built from TRBV5-1 and TRBJ2-1; 8 nucleotides agree with TRBD1. Trimming cost V 1 base and J 7 bases; bases outside gene matches: 1. The germline V gene has CDR1 SGHRS and CDR2 YFSETQ. The CDR3 consists of 13 residues. CDR3 sequence: CASSLQGANEQFF. The CDR3 DNA follows: TGCGCCAGCAGCTTGCAGGGGGCTAATGAGCAGTTCTTC.

The gene calls are TRBV30 and TRBJ1-6; possibly TRBD1 for D (5 bases). The germline gives CDR1 GTSNPN, CDR2 SVGIG (reference sequence). V lost 5 bases to trimming and J lost 9 bases, with 29 bases between them. This CDR3 region has 18 residues. CDR3 nucleotides: TGTGCCTGGGAGGACCCAACGATTCAGGGACTCAGGGTTTCACCCCTCCACTTT. Amino acid sequence: CAWEDPTIQGLRVSPLHF.

This clone has a single count. The rearrangement joins TRBV5-5 to TRBJ1-3; D remains unclear. The CDR3 loop spans 15 amino acids. Germline lookup yields CDR1 SGHKS and CDR2 YYEKEE (reference sequence). V lost 1 base to trimming and J lost 0 bases, with 8 bases between them. The CDR3, as DNA: TGTGCCAGCAGCTTGAGAGGTGTCTCTGGAAACACCATATATTTT. Translation gives CASSLRGVSGNTIYF.

This chain connects TRBV18 to TRBJ1-1; 8 nucleotides agree with TRBD1. V was pared by 11 bases and J by 1 base, with 9 bases of the junction left unmatched. The CDR3 has 14 residues. Germline V gene sequence: CDR1 KGHSH, CDR2 LQKENI. The CDR3 DNA reads as TGTGCCGGATCGCAGGGGGCGTCGAACACTGAAGCTTTCTTT. Amino acid sequence: CAGSQGASNTEAFF.

This chain uses TRBV7-9 with TRBJ2-2; weak D call: TRBD2 (5 bases). V was shortened by 2 bases and J by 4 bases, with 23 bases between the two germline ends. CDR3 length equals 19 residues. Germline CDR1 SEHNR, CDR2 FQNEAQ (reference sequence). The CDR3 coding sequence is TGTGCCAGCAGCTTACCTCGCCCCGGGGTGGAGGTCAGCACCGGGGAGCTGTTTTTT. As protein: CASSLPRPGVEVSTGELFF. Variable domain in full (rest from reference TRBV7-9 and TRBJ2-2): DTGVSQNPRHKITKRGQNVTFRCDPISEHNRLYWYRQTLGQGPEFLTYFQNEAQLEKSRLLSDRFSAERPKGSFSTLEIQRTEQGDSAMYLCASSLPRPGVEVSTGELFFGEGSRLTVL.

This clone was seen more than once but under ten times. This chain uses TRBV28 with TRBJ1-2, with D perhaps matching TRBD1 (5 bases). CDR3 length equals 15 residues. V dropped 6 bases and J dropped 0 bases, with 14 bases sitting between them. Germline assignment: CDR1 MDHEN and CDR2 SYDVKM. The CDR3 is CASRVGGGANYGYTF. In nucleotides, the CDR3 is TGTGCCAGCAGGGTTGGAGGAGGGGCTAACTATGGCTACACCTTC.

CDR3 in amino acids: CASSLRPTNTGNTIYF. CDR3 nucleotide sequence: TGCGCCAGCAGCCTGCGGCCTACGAATACTGGAAACACCATATATTTT. The V gene is TRBV5-1, the J gene TRBJ1-3, with D unresolved. The CDR3 covers 16 residues. The germline V and J ends were trimmed by 4 bases and 2 bases, with 16 bases remaining between them. Germline CDR1 reads SGHRS; CDR2 reads YFSETQ.

The V and J genes are TRBV5-4 and TRBJ2-3; 8 nucleotides line up with TRBD1. J gave up 2 bases and V 4 bases, and 12 bases lay outside the gene matches. The germline CDR1 and CDR2 sequences are SGHNT and YYREEE (reference sequence). The CDR3 covers 17 residues. The CDR3 loop is CASSPARQGTDTDTQYF. In nucleotides, the CDR3 is TGTGCCAGCAGCCCCGCCAGACAGGGGACAGACACAGATACGCAGTATTTT.

The rearrangement uses TRBV28 and TRBJ1-5, with TRBD1 matching 7 bases. Losses at the gene ends were 6 bases for V and 4 bases for J; bases not matched to a gene: 9. This CDR3 region has 15 residues. CDR1 and CDR2 (germline): MDHEN, SYDVKM. The CDR3 DNA is TGTGCCAGCAGGTCATTCACAGGGGAGAATCAGCCCCAGCATTTT. This codes for CASRSFTGENQPQHF.

V gene TRBV6-1 combines with J gene TRBJ1-6, with unresolved D. The CDR3 totals 17 residues. V was cut by 0 bases and J by 6 bases, with 15 bases left in between. Looked up from germline, CDR1 is MNHNS and CDR2 is SASEGT. CDR3 nucleotides: TGTGCCAGCAGTGAAGCGTTTCGACTTACCCTTAATTCACCCCTCCACTTT. It codes for CASSEAFRLTLNSPLHF.

This clone was counted between two and nine times. The V call is TRBV5-1, the J call TRBJ1-4; D is ambiguous. V was shortened by 0 bases and J by 3 bases, with 6 bases between the two germline ends. Germline loops: CDR1 SGHRS, CDR2 YFSETQ. This CDR3 region has 14 residues. The CDR3 protein is CASSLDGANEKLFF. CDR3 nucleotide sequence: TGCGCCAGCAGCTTGGACGGAGCTAATGAAAAACTGTTTTTT.

J is TRBJ1-6 and V is TRBV2, with D maybe TRBD1 (6 bases). V lost 7 bases and J 6 bases, leaving 16 bases between the germline ends. The CDR3 extends over 15 amino acids. Germline lookup yields CDR1 SNHLY and CDR2 FYNNEI. CDR3 protein: CASMGASGSNSPLHF. The CDR3 DNA reads as TGTGCCAGCATGGGGGCGTCCGGATCTAATTCACCCCTCCACTTT. Filled out from reference TRBV2 and TRBJ1-6, the complete variable domain reads EPEVTQTPSHQVTQMGQEVILRCVPISNHLYFYWYRQILGQKVEFLVSFYNNEISEKSEIFDDQFSVERPDGSNFTLKIRSTKLEDSAMYFCASMGASGSNSPLHFGNGTRLTVT.